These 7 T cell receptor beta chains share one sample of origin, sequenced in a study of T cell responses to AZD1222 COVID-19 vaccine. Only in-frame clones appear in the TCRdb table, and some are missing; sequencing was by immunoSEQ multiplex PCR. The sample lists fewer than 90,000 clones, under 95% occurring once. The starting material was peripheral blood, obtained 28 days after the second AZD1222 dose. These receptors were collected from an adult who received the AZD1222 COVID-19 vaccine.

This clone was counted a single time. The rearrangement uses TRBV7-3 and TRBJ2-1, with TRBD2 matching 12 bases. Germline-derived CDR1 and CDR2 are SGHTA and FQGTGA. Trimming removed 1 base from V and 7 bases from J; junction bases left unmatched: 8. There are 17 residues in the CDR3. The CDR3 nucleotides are TGTGCCAGCAGCTTAAATCCAACCGGGACTAGCGGGAATGAGCAGTTCTTC. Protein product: CASSLNPTGTSGNEQFF. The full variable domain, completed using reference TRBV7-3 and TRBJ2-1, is GAGVSQTPSNKVTEKGKYVELRCDPISGHTALYWYRQSLGQGPEFLIYFQGTGAADDSGLPNDRFFAVRPEGSVSTLKIQRTERGDSAVYLCASSLNPTGTSGNEQFFGPGTRLTVL.

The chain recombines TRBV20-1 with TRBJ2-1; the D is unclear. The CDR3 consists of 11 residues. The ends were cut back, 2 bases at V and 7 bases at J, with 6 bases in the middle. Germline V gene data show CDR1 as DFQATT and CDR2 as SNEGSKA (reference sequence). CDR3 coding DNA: TGCAGTGCTAGAACAGTTAATGAGCAGTTCTTC. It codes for CSARTVNEQFF.

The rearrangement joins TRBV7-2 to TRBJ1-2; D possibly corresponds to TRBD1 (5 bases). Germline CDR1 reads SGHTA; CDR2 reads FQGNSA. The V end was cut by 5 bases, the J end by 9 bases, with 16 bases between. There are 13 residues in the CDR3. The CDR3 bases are TGTGCCAGCAGCGAATATTGGGGGGGGAGCTACACCTTC. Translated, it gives CASSEYWGGSYTF. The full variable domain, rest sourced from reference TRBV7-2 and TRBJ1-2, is GAGVSQSPSNKVTEKGKDVELRCDPISGHTALYWYRQSLGQGLEFLIYFQGNSAPDKSGLPSDRFSAERTGGSVSTLTIQRTQQEDSAVYLCASSEYWGGSYTFGSGTRLTVV.

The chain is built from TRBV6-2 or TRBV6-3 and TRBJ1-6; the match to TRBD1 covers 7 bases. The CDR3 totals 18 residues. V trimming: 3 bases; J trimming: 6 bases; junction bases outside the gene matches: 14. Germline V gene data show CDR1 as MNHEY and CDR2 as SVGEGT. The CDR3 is CASSYNRQGIRSNSPLHF. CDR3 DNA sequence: TGTGCCAGCAGTTATAACCGACAGGGAATACGGTCTAATTCACCCCTCCACTTT.

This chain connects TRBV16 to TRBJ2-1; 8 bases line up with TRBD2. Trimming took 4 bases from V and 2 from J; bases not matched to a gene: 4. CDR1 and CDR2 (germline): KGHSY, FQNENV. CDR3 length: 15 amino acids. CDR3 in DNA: TGTGCCAGCAGCCGGCCGGGACTAGCCTACAATGAGCAGTTCTTC. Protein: CASSRPGLAYNEQFF.

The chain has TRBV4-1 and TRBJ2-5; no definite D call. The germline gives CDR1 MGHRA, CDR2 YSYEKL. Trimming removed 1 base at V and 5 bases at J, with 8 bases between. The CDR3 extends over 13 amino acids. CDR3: CASSQGWRETQYF. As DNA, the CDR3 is TGCGCCAGCAGCCAAGGGTGGCGGGAGACCCAGTACTTC.

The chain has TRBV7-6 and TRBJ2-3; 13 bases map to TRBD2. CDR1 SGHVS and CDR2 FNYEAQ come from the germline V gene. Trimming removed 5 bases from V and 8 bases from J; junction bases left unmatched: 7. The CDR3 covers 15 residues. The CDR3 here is CASSATSGGPGTQYF. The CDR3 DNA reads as TGTGCCAGCAGCGCGACTAGCGGGGGGCCCGGTACGCAGTATTTT.